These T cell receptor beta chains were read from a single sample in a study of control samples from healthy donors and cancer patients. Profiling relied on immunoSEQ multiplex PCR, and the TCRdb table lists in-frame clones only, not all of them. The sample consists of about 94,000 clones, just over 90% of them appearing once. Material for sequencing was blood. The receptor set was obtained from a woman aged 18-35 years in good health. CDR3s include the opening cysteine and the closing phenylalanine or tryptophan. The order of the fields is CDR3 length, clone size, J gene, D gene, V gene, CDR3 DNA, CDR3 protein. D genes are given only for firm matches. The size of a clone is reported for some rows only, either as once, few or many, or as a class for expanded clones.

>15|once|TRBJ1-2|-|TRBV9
TGTGCCAGCAGCGTAGATAGGGAAATACACTATGGCTACACCTTC
CASSVDREIHYGYTF
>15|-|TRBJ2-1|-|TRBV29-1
TGCAGCGTGGGTCCGGGATACACGGGGAACAATGAGCAGTTCTTC
CSVGPGYTGNNEQFF
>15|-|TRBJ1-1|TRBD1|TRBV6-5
TGTGCCAGCAGTTACGATGGACAGGGGAGAACTGAAGCTTTCTTT
CASSYDGQGRTEAFF
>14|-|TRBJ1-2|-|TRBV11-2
TGTGCCAGCAGTGAGTTCGGAGCAAACTATGGCTACACCTTC
CASSEFGANYGYTF
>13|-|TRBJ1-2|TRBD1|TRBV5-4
TGTGCCAGCAGCCCCGGACAGGGTGGTGGCTACACCTTC
CASSPGQGGGYTF
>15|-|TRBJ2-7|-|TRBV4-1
TGCGCCAGCAGCCAGGCGGACAGTAATGCCTACGAGCAGTACTTC
CASSQADSNAYEQYF
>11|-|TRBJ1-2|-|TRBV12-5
TGTGCTAGTGGGTTGGGGTTCGGCTACACCTTC
CASGLGFGYTF
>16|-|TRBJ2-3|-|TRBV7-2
TGTGCCAGCAGCTCCCTAGGCGGGGGCAGCACAGATACGCAGTATTTT
CASSSLGGGSTDTQYF
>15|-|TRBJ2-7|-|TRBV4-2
TGTGCCAGCAGCCAAGAGCGAGATTCCAGCTACGAGCAGTACTTC
CASSQERDSSYEQYF
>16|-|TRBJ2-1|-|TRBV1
TGCACCCTACCTGGGGGTCAACTAGCGGTATACTATGAGCAGTTCTTC
CTLPGGQLAVYYEQFF
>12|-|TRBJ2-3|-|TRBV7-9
TGTGCCAGCAGCTTAGCTGCAGATACGCAGTATTTT
CASSLAADTQYF